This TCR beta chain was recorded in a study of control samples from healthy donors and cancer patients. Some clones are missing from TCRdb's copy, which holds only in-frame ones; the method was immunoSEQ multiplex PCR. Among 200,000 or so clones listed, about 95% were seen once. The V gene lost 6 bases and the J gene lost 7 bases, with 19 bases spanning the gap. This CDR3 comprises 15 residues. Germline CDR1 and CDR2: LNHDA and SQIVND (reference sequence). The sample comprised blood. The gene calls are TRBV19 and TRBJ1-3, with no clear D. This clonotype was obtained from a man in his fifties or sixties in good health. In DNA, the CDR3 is TGTGCCAGTAGCAATCAGGAGCTCCTCGGGAACACCATATATTTT. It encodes CASSNQELLGNTIYF.